The entry that follows covers one T cell receptor beta chain sequence. Its antigen is as yet unknown. The DNA is left out, because the CDR3 cannot be placed on it with certainty; the CDR3 is given as TCRdb lists it. The repertoire was sequenced with immunoSEQ multiplex PCR; TCRdb's copy has only in-frame clones and lacks some. The sample lists under 70,000 clones, more than 65% seen once, with approximately 23% in the top ten. This sample is part of a study of T cell responses to AZD1222 COVID-19 vaccine. Study outcomes and limitations: A reported finding is that nearly half of spike-specific TCRs target unmutated variant regions. In a largely white British group with more females than males, clonal diversity was possibly underestimated. Spike-specific TCR depth and breadth grew after two AZD1222 doses.

Ends included, the CDR3 has 17 residues. The source material was peripheral blood, sampled on day 0 of MenACWY control vaccination. The TCR sequence derives from an adult in good health. V and J are TRBV7-5 and TRBJ2-3; the table gives TRBD1 as D, unverified against the DNA. TRBV7-5 is a pseudogene locus. The CDR3 here is CARSPPGVGPGTDTQYF.